The T cell receptor (beta chain) under discussion was sequenced for a study of long-term antiretroviral therapy in people with HIV. Only one count was recorded for this clone. No antigen is known for it. At the survey level, the v3.0 immunoSEQ assay was run. Clones were read by immunoSEQ multiplex PCR, and TCRdb kept only the in-frame ones, dropping some. The top ten clones hold more than 7.5% of a sample with 25,000 to 30,000 clones, about four fifths of them seen once. Study-level results: ART adherence, viral resistance and therapy changes were undocumented.

The germline V gene encodes CDR1 SGHVS and CDR2 FNYEAQ. CDR3 length equals 15 residues. The junction had 3 bases not matched to a gene; V was cut back by 3 bases and J by 4 bases. The chain employs TRBV7-6 and TRBJ1-2; 12 bases line up with TRBD1. The sequence came from a man in his forties or fifties with HIV. This material consisted of unsorted PBMCs, taken 3 years after starting antiretroviral therapy. CDR3 in amino acids: CASSLGQGAGYGYTF. The CDR3 DNA reads as TGTGCCAGCAGCTTGGGACAGGGGGCCGGCTATGGCTACACCTTC.